A single sample is the source of the 9 T cell receptor beta chains below, sequenced in a study of post-analysis software for immune sequencing data. Study observations and caveats: Elevated frequency relative to controls characterized about 5 TRBV segments in patients, TRBV5-6, TRBV5-1 and TRBV20-1 among them.

Incorporated into the TCR beta cDNA libraries were unique molecular identifiers, which served to reduce PCR and sequencing biases. One entry per CDR3 protein, called by TCRdb with MiXCR from the PCR reads. The table lists about 760,000 distinct CDR3 sequences, around 27% of them singletons, with more than 0.55% in the top ten. These receptors' antigens are unknown. Sequencing was carried out using blood. Every receptor here comes from a girl under 18 with multiple sclerosis.

This chain connects TRBV5-6 to TRBJ1-1; unclear D gene. Between the trimmed V and J ends, which lost 6 bases and 2 bases, there was a span of 20 bases. Germline CDR1 reads SGHDT; CDR2 reads YYEEEE. This CDR3 contains 16 residues. The CDR3 protein is CASTTFGFGKNTEAFF. In DNA, the CDR3 is TGTGCCAGCACGACGTTTGGGTTTGGGAAAAACACTGAAGCTTTCTTT.

The chain employs TRBV2 and TRBJ2-5; D remains ambiguous. Deletions cut 1 base from V and 4 bases from J, with 13 bases between. The germline CDR1 and CDR2 sequences are SNHLY and FYNNEI. This CDR3 comprises 15 residues. CDR3 nucleotides: TGTGCCAGCAGTGAAGTTAGGGCGGTGCGAGAGACCCAGTACTTC. Protein: CASSEVRAVRETQYF.

This clonotype was seen more than once but under ten times. The V gene is TRBV5-6, the J gene TRBJ2-1; D gene unclear. V lost 4 bases to trimming and J lost 2 bases, with 16 bases between them. There are 16 residues in the CDR3. CDR1 is SGHDT and CDR2 is YYEEEE in the germline V gene. Here the CDR3 reads CASSGMGFVPYNEQFF. The DNA of the CDR3 is TGTGCCAGCAGCGGCATGGGCTTCGTTCCCTACAATGAGCAGTTCTTC.

This clonotype was detected a few times. The chain carries TRBV4-3 and TRBJ1-2, with a tentative D call TRBD1 (6 bases). The CDR3 has 17 amino acids. The germline V gene encodes CDR1 LGHNA and CDR2 YSLEER. The V gene lost 0 bases and the J gene lost 8 bases, with 22 bases spanning the gap. The CDR3 DNA follows: TGCGCCAGCAGCCAAGATGGGCCGGGGGCGAATTTGAGAGGCTACACCTTC. The encoded protein is CASSQDGPGANLRGYTF.

A note on this clonotype: The germline gene is not matched at one end of the junction; a read error may be the cause. This chain uses TRBV7-7 with TRBJ2-6, with D hard to call. This CDR3 is built from 13 residues. The V gene's germline CDR1 is SSHAT and CDR2 FNYEAQ (reference sequence). CDR3 protein: CASSFQASNVLTF. For the CDR3, the DNA is TGTGCTAGCAGCTTTCAGGCCTCCAACGTCCTGACTTTC.

The chain couples TRBV18 to TRBJ2-7; 14 positions match TRBD2. CDR1 and CDR2 from the germline V gene are KGHSH and LQKENI. J was trimmed by 4 bases and V by 2 bases; bases with no gene match: 4. The CDR3 is 16 residues long. As DNA, the CDR3 is TGTGCCAGCTCACCAGGGACTAGCGGGAGTGATTACGAGCAGTACTTC. Protein: CASSPGTSGSDYEQYF.

V gene TRBV15 combines with J gene TRBJ1-4, with 7 bases matching TRBD1. CDR3 length: 15 amino acids. From germline, CDR1 is LNHNV and CDR2 YYDKDF (reference sequence). V trimming: 1 base; J trimming: 7 bases; junction bases outside the gene matches: 6. The CDR3 sequence is CATSRARGQAEKLFF. In DNA form, the CDR3 reads TGTGCCACCAGCAGAGCTAGGGGGCAGGCTGAAAAACTGTTTTTT.

This clonotype was observed a few times. The chain joins TRBV29-1 to TRBJ2-7; TRBD2 agrees at 11 bases. V was pared by 4 bases and J by 5 bases, with 10 bases of the junction left unmatched. The CDR3 contains 15 residues. The V gene's germline CDR1 is SQVTM and CDR2 ANQGSEA. The CDR3 loop is CSVVRNLAGGDEQYF. The CDR3 nucleotides read TGCAGCGTTGTAAGAAACCTAGCGGGGGGCGACGAGCAGTACTTC.

The rearrangement joins TRBV5-1 to TRBJ2-1, with 10 bases that match TRBD2. The CDR3 has 16 residues. The V gene end was trimmed by 1 base and the J gene end by 10 bases; junction bases not matched to a gene: 11. The germline gives CDR1 SGHRS, CDR2 YFSETQ. The CDR3 DNA sequence: TGCGCCAGCAGCTTGTGGTCAGCGGGGGGGCCGGACGAGCAGTTCTTC. This codes for CASSLWSAGGPDEQFF.